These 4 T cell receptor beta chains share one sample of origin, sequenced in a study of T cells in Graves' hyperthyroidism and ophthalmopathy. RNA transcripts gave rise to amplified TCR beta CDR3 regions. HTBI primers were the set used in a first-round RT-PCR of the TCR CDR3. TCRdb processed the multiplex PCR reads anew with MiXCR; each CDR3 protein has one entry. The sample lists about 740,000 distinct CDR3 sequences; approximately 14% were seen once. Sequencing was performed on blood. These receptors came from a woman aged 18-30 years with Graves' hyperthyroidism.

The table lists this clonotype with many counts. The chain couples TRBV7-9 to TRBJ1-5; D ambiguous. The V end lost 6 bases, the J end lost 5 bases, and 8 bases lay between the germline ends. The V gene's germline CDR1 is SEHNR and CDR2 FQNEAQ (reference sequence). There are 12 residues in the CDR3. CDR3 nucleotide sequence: TGTGCCAGCAGTCAATTCCATCAGCCCCAGCATTTT. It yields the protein CASSQFHQPQHF.

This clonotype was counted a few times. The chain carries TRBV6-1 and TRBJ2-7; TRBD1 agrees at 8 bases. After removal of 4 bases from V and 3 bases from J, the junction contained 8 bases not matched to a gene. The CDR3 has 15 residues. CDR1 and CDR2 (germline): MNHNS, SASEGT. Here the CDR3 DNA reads TGTGCCAGCAGTGCGGCAGGGGGCCCAAACTACGAGCAGTACTTC. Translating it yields CASSAAGGPNYEQYF.

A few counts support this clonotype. The CDR3 DNA sequence: TGCGCCAGCAGCTTGGAGGGGAGCTCTGGGGCCAACGTCCTGACTTTC. Its translation is CASSLEGSSGANVLTF. The chain uses TRBV5-1 and TRBJ2-6, with D perhaps given as TRBD1 or TRBD2 (5 bases each). This CDR3 spans 16 amino acids. Germline assignment: CDR1 SGHRS and CDR2 YFSETQ. The V end lost 0 bases, the J end lost 0 bases, and 7 bases lay between the germline ends. The complete variable domain, with remaining parts taken from reference TRBV5-1 and TRBJ2-6, reads KAGVTQTPRYLIKTRGQQVTLSCSPISGHRSVSWYQQTPGQGLQFLFEYFSETQRNKGNFPGRFSGRQFSNSRSEMNVSTLELGDSALYLCASSLEGSSGANVLTFGAGSRLTVL.

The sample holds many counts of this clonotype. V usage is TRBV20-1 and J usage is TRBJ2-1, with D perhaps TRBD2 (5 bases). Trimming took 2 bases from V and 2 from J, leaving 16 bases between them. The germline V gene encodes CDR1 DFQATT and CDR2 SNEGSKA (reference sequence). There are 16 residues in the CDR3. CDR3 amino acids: CSARSHLALAYNEQFF. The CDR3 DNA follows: TGCAGTGCTAGAAGCCACCTAGCCCTCGCCTACAATGAGCAGTTCTTC.